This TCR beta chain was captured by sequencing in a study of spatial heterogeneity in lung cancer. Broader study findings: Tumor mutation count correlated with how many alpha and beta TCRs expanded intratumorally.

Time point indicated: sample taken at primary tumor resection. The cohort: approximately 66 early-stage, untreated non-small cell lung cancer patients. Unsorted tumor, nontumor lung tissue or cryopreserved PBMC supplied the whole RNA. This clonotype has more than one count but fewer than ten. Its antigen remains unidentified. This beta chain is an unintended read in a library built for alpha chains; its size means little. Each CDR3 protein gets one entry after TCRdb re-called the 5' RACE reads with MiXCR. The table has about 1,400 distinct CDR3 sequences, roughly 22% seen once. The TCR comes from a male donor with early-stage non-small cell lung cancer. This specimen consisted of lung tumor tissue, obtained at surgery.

In DNA, the CDR3 is TGTGCCAGCTCGTCAGAGGGGGGAGAGCAGTACTTC. This translates into CASSSEGGEQYF. The chain combines TRBV18 with TRBJ2-7; D is perhaps TRBD1 or TRBD2 (6 bases each). This CDR3 is 12 amino acids long. CDR1 and CDR2 from the germline V gene are KGHSH and LQKENI. The germline V and J ends were trimmed by 6 bases and 7 bases, with 13 bases remaining between them.